This record concerns one TCR beta chain sequence. In the original processing: Nucleated cell number was recorded as an estimate derived from reference gene primer amplification. Only in-frame clones appear in the TCRdb table, and some are missing; sequencing was by immunoSEQ multiplex PCR. V and J calls and clone size are those listed in that table; D and trimming were worked out from the DNA. This sample has fewer than 150,000 clones; almost 90% occur once, and the top ten carry 10% to 13%. The sample belongs to a study of blood T cell repertoires in COVID-19. Looking at the study overall: Sample material is recorded as cDNA or gDNA derived from T cells, B-cell-depleted T cells, or PBMCs.

CDR3 length: 13 residues. Trimming pared 5 bases from V and 1 base from J, leaving 8 bases between. CDR1 and CDR2 (germline): SEHNR, FQNEAQ (reference sequence). The TCR sequence derives from a man aged 50 to 60 with active or convalescent COVID-19. Material for sequencing was peripheral blood. The rearrangement links TRBV7-9 to TRBJ1-1; D might be TRBD1 (6 bases). The CDR3 is CASSATGNTEAFF. The DNA of the CDR3 is TGTGCCAGCAGCGCGACAGGGAACACTGAAGCTTTCTTT.